Below are 31 T cell receptor beta chains sequenced from a single sample in a study of OX40 agonist ivuxolimab in advanced cancers. Profiling relied on immunoSEQ multiplex PCR, and the TCRdb table lists in-frame clones only, not all of them. The sample includes approximately 92,000 clones, 70% to 85% of them seen just once. Specimen: CD4+ or CD8+ T cells sorted from blood, collected in a trial of the OX40 agonist ivuxolimab. Receptor source: an adult with an advanced solid tumor such as melanoma, head and neck, liver or kidney cancer.

This chain links TRBV9 with TRBJ1-1, with D possibly being TRBD1 (5 bases). The CDR3 contains 17 residues. The germline CDR1 and CDR2 sequences are SGDLS and YYNGEE. V lost 3 bases and J lost 5, with 23 bases in between. The chain's CDR3 is CASSERDGSIEGTEAFF. The CDR3 coding sequence is TGTGCCAGCAGCGAACGGGACGGATCAATCGAAGGGACTGAAGCTTTCTTT. Variable domain in full (rest from reference TRBV9 and TRBJ1-1): DSGVTQTPKHLITATGQRVTLRCSPRSGDLSVYWYQQSLDQGLQFLIQYYNGEERAKGNILERFSAQQFPDLHSELNLSSLELGDSALYFCASSERDGSIEGTEAFFGQGTRLTVV.

The chain couples TRBV19 to TRBJ1-1; D is uncertain. Trimming shortened V by 1 base and J by 1 base, and 10 bases separated the two germline ends. Germline CDR1 and CDR2: LNHDA and SQIVND (reference sequence). The CDR3 runs to 15 residues. CDR3 coding DNA: TGTGCCAGTAGTATAGGAGGACTAAAGAACACTGAAGCTTTCTTT. This sequence encodes CASSIGGLKNTEAFF.

The chain links TRBV21-1 to TRBJ2-2; TRBD1, as called in the table, went unchecked against the DNA. TRBV21-1 is a pseudogene locus. The CDR3 has 16 residues. The CDR3: CASIPGQHSNTGELFF. The CDR3 nucleotides read TGTGCCAGCATCCCGGGACAGCACTCAAACACCGGGGAGCTGTTTTTT.

This clone is classed as medium-sized. The V and J genes are TRBV7-9 and TRBJ2-7; no clear D. The CDR3 contains 12 residues. V was cut by 4 bases and J by 0 bases, with 4 bases left in between. Germline lookup yields CDR1 SEHNR and CDR2 FQNEAQ (reference sequence). This CDR3 reads CASSSSSYEQYF. CDR3 in DNA: TGTGCCAGCAGCTCGAGCTCCTACGAGCAGTACTTC.

The J gene is TRBJ2-1, the V gene TRBV29-1; 10 bases fit TRBD2. The germline gives CDR1 SQVTM, CDR2 ANQGSEA. V dropped 1 base and J dropped 8; count of bases not matched to a gene: 5. CDR3 size: 14 residues. The CDR3 reads CSVEGAGGLDEQFF. The CDR3 DNA reads TGCAGCGTTGAAGGAGCGGGGGGGCTCGATGAGCAGTTCTTC.

V is TRBV9 and J is TRBJ1-4; tentatively, D is TRBD1 (5 bases). Germline CDR1 and CDR2: SGDLS and YYNGEE. Trimming removed 4 bases from V and 2 bases from J, with 9 bases in between. The CDR3 covers 14 residues. In DNA, the CDR3 is TGTGCCAGCAGCCCGCAGGGTACTAATGAAAAACTGTTTTTT. It codes for CASSPQGTNEKLFF.

The chain joins TRBV5-1 to TRBJ1-2; D gene unclear. V lost 1 base and J lost 0, with 10 bases in between. Germline values: CDR1 SGHRS, CDR2 YFSETQ. The CDR3 totals 15 residues. The CDR3 loop reads CASSLRVETNYGYTF. The CDR3 DNA follows: TGCGCCAGCAGCTTGCGGGTGGAGACTAACTATGGCTACACCTTC.

This chain joins TRBV4-2 and TRBJ1-1; possible D gene TRBD1, 6 bases. This CDR3 region has 15 residues. The V gene's germline CDR1 is LGHNA and CDR2 YNFKEQ. V was trimmed by 3 bases and J by 2 bases, leaving 13 bases between them. The CDR3 region has the DNA TGTGCCAGCAGCCAGACCAGGGGAGGCAACACTGAAGCTTTCTTT. Encoded protein: CASSQTRGGNTEAFF.

The chain combines TRBV5-1 with TRBJ1-1; TRBD1 aligns across 9 bases. The trim removed 3 bases at V and 2 bases at J, leaving 2 bases unmatched. CDR3 length: 14 residues. From germline, CDR1 is SGHRS and CDR2 YFSETQ. CDR3 sequence: CASSWTGVNTEAFF. The CDR3 nucleotides are TGCGCCAGCAGCTGGACAGGGGTTAACACTGAAGCTTTCTTT.

The chain employs TRBV5-6 and TRBJ1-2; D is ambiguous. Trimming removed 0 bases from V and 6 bases from J, with 12 bases in between. Germline V CDR1 and CDR2: SGHDT, YYEEEE. This CDR3 has 14 residues. CDR3 residues: CASSLARGSHGYTF. Written as DNA, the CDR3 is TGTGCCAGCAGCTTGGCCAGAGGGTCCCATGGCTACACCTTC. The variable domain in full, with the rest retrieved from reference TRBV5-6 and TRBJ1-2, is DAGVTQSPTHLIKTRGQQVTLRCSPKSGHDTVSWYQQALGQGPQFIFQYYEEEERQRGNFPDRFSGHQFPNYSSELNVNALLLGDSALYLCASSLARGSHGYTFGSGTRLTVV.

This chain connects TRBV9 to TRBJ2-3; D ambiguous. Germline V gene data show CDR1 as SGDLS and CDR2 as YYNGEE. CDR3 length: 16 residues. Between the trimmed V and J ends, which lost 5 bases and 0 bases, there was a span of 16 bases. The CDR3 sequence is CASSEKGVVSTDTQYF. CDR3 DNA: TGTGCCAGCAGTGAAAAGGGTGTTGTGAGCACAGATACGCAGTATTTT.

CDR3 in DNA: TGTGCCAGCAGCTACGCAGGAGGGGGTAGCACAGATACGCAGTATTTT. Residues: CASSYAGGGSTDTQYF. The V gene is TRBV7-6, the J gene TRBJ2-3; D possibly matches TRBD1 or TRBD2 (6 bases each). CDR3 length: 16 amino acids. CDR1 is SGHVS and CDR2 is FNYEAQ in the germline V gene. V lost 4 bases and J 0 bases, leaving 14 bases between the germline ends.

The CDR3 loop is CASSTRRDTQYF. Here the CDR3 DNA reads TGTGCCAGCAGCACCCGCCGGGATACGCAGTATTTT. The J gene is TRBJ2-3, the V gene TRBV7-2; no clear D gene. Germline CDR1 SGHTA, CDR2 FQGNSA. The CDR3 loop spans 12 amino acids. The germline V and J ends were trimmed by 5 bases and 6 bases, with 9 bases remaining between them.

The chain has TRBV28 and TRBJ2-7, with a weak D call TRBD2 (6 bases). The CDR3 runs to 16 residues. The germline CDR1 and CDR2 sequences are MDHEN and SYDVKM. Between the trimmed V and J ends, which lost 2 bases and 0 bases, there was a span of 14 bases. The CDR3 DNA reads TGTGCCAGCAGTTTAGAAGTTAGCGGTAACTCCTACGAGCAGTACTTC. Protein sequence: CASSLEVSGNSYEQYF.

This clone is a singleton in its sample. This chain links TRBV7-8 with TRBJ2-7; D might be TRBD1 or TRBD2, each matching 5 bases. This CDR3 contains 13 residues. CDR1 is SGHVS and CDR2 is FQNEAQ in the germline V gene. V was pared by 6 bases and J by 7 bases, with 16 bases between. CDR3 in amino acids: CASRGTLGWEQYF. The CDR3 nucleotides are TGTGCCAGCAGGGGGACGTTGGGATGGGAGCAGTACTTC. The full variable domain, completed using reference TRBV7-8 and TRBJ2-7, is GAGVSQSPRYKVAKRGQDVALRCDPISGHVSLFWYQQALGQGPEFLTYFQNEAQLDKSGLPSDRFFAERPEGSVSTLKIQRTQQEDSAVYLCASRGTLGWEQYFGPGTRLTVT.

The chain employs TRBV27 and TRBJ1-2; possibly TRBD1 for D (5 bases). With 3 bases removed from V and 6 bases from J, the gap between germline ends came to 11 bases. The V gene's germline CDR1 is MNHEY and CDR2 SMNVEV (reference sequence). CDR3 size: 13 residues. The CDR3 is CASSFQGFDGYTF. The CDR3 DNA is TGTGCCAGCAGTTTTCAGGGTTTCGATGGCTACACCTTC.

The chain has TRBV13 and TRBJ1-2; 7 nucleotides align to TRBD1. The V and J ends lost 3 bases and 8 bases, in that order; junction bases with no gene match: 9. This CDR3 comprises 14 residues. Per the germline V gene, CDR1 is PRHDT and CDR2 is FYEKMQ (reference sequence). The CDR3 coding sequence is TGTGCCAGCAGCTTCCGGGACAGAAGGGGCGGCTACACCTTC. Its translation: CASSFRDRRGGYTF.

The table lists this clone with a few counts. The CDR3 nucleotides are TGTGCCAGAAGCTTAAAAATTGAGGGGGGAGGGAATCAGCCCCAGCATTTT. It yields the protein CARSLKIEGGGNQPQHF. The gene calls are TRBV5-3 and TRBJ1-5, with D possibly TRBD1 on 6 matching bases. TRBV5-3 is labeled an ORF, and its function is uncertain. CDR3 size: 17 residues. The V end was cut by 2 bases, the J end by 4 bases, with 19 bases between.

The genes are TRBV4-3 and TRBJ2-3; D ambiguous. This CDR3 has 16 residues. Trimming pared 0 bases from V and 0 bases from J, leaving 10 bases between. Germline CDR1 reads LGHNA; CDR2 reads YSLEER. CDR3 DNA sequence: TGCGCCAGCAGCCAAGACGTGACACCTAGCACAGATACGCAGTATTTT. Translation: CASSQDVTPSTDTQYF.

This clone came up once. The chain couples TRBV5-4 to TRBJ1-2, with a possible D match to TRBD1 (6 bases). V shed 5 bases and J shed 7 bases, with 15 bases lying between them. CDR3 length: 13 amino acids. Germline V CDR1 and CDR2: SGHNT, YYREEE (reference sequence). CDR3 region: CASRFWGAIGYTF. In nucleotides, the CDR3 is TGTGCCAGCAGATTTTGGGGGGCAATTGGCTACACCTTC.

V usage is TRBV5-1 and J usage is TRBJ2-2; D perhaps matches TRBD2 (5 bases). Germline values: CDR1 SGHRS, CDR2 YFSETQ. The length of the CDR3 is 14 residues. The germline V and J ends were trimmed by 0 bases and 5 bases, with 8 bases remaining between them. The CDR3 spells CASSLGGGTGELFF. CDR3 bases: TGCGCCAGCAGCTTGGGCGGAGGAACCGGGGAGCTGTTTTTT.

The V and J genes are TRBV21-1 and TRBJ1-4. TRBV21-1 is flagged as a pseudogene. This CDR3 is built from 16 residues. In nucleotides, the CDR3 is TGTGCCAGCAGCAAAGAAGGGCCGCCCGGTAATGAAAAACTGTTTTTT. Protein sequence: CASSKEGPPGNEKLFF.

Note on this clone: Being one base from a much bigger clone, this may be a read error. The J gene is TRBJ1-2, the V gene TRBV10-1; TRBD1 is a possible D gene (5 bases). Germline lookup yields CDR1 WNHNN and CDR2 SYGVQD (reference sequence). The CDR3 has 14 residues. CDR3 region: CAGSGRQWDYGYTF. CDR3 DNA: TGCGCCGGCAGTGGGCGACAGTGGGACTATGGCTACACCTTC.

CDR3 DNA sequence: TGTGCCAGCTCACCAGAGGGACCCCACGAGCAGTACTTC. Protein sequence: CASSPEGPHEQYF. This sequence joins TRBV18 and TRBJ2-7; possibly TRBD1 or TRBD2 for D (5 bases each). The CDR3 length is 13 residues. CDR1 is KGHSH, CDR2 LQKENI, per germline. The ends were cut back, 2 bases at V and 5 bases at J, with 10 bases in the middle. Supplemented by reference TRBV18 and TRBJ2-7, the full variable domain reads NAGVMQNPRHLVRRRGQEARLRCSPMKGHSHVYWYRQLPEEGLKFMVYLQKENIIDESGMPKERFSAEFPKEGPSILRIQQVVRGDSAAYFCASSPEGPHEQYFGPGTRLTVT.

The J gene is TRBJ2-3, the V gene TRBV19; no definite D call. CDR1 is LNHDA and CDR2 is SQIVND in the germline V gene (reference sequence). The CDR3 has 13 amino acids. Between the trimmed V and J ends, which lost 1 base and 5 bases, there was a span of 7 bases. The CDR3 loop is CASSIGVGDTQYF. DNA for the CDR3: TGTGCCAGTAGTATAGGGGTAGGAGATACGCAGTATTTT.

This rearrangement joins TRBV11-2 to TRBJ2-5; unclear D gene. This CDR3 contains 12 residues. CDR1 SGHAT and CDR2 FQNNGV come from the germline V gene. The ends were cut back, 3 bases at V and 5 bases at J, with 7 bases in the middle. The CDR3 nucleotides read TGTGCCAGCAGCTTCGTGGGGGAGACCCAGTACTTC. Its translation: CASSFVGETQYF.

The CDR3 loop reads CASSRRDLETEAFF. In DNA, the CDR3 is TGCGCCAGCAGCCGGAGGGACCTGGAGACTGAAGCTTTCTTT. The rearrangement uses TRBV5-1 and TRBJ1-1; D possibly corresponds to TRBD1 (5 bases). Germline loops: CDR1 SGHRS, CDR2 YFSETQ. The CDR3 spans 14 residues. V lost 4 bases and J lost 5, with 15 bases in between. Combining the CDR3 with reference TRBV5-1 and TRBJ1-1 gives the whole variable domain KAGVTQTPRYLIKTRGQQVTLSCSPISGHRSVSWYQQTPGQGLQFLFEYFSETQRNKGNFPGRFSGRQFSNSRSEMNVSTLELGDSALYLCASSRRDLETEAFFGQGTRLTVV.

The V gene is TRBV11-2, the J gene TRBJ1-1; 10 bases agree with TRBD1. J lost 5 bases, V lost 4 bases, and 4 bases had no gene match. The CDR3 extends over 14 amino acids. The germline V gene encodes CDR1 SGHAT and CDR2 FQNNGV. CDR3 protein: CASSYGQGETEAFF. The CDR3 bases are TGTGCCAGCAGCTACGGACAGGGGGAGACTGAAGCTTTCTTT.

The chain uses TRBV6-6 and TRBJ1-2; no firm D call. CDR1 and CDR2 from the germline V gene are MNHNY and SVGAGI (reference sequence). The V end was cut by 7 bases, the J end by 2 bases, with 14 bases between. CDR3 size: 14 residues. Written as DNA, the CDR3 is TGTGCCAGCACTATGGACGGGAGGAACTATGGCTACACCTTC. Translating it yields CASTMDGRNYGYTF.

CDR3 in amino acids: CASSHGTSYGYTF. In DNA, the CDR3 is TGTGCCAGCAGTCACGGGACATCTTATGGCTACACCTTC. The chain links TRBV11-2 to TRBJ1-2; tentatively, D is TRBD1 (6 bases). The germline CDR1 and CDR2 sequences are SGHAT and FQNNGV. V lost 6 bases, J lost 5 bases, and 13 bases lay in between. This CDR3 has 13 residues.

The CDR3 region has the DNA TGTGCCAGCAGTCCCCAGGGTGCTGAGCAGTTCTTC. Its translation is CASSPQGAEQFF. The rearrangement uses TRBV27 and TRBJ2-1; possibly TRBD1 for D (5 bases). CDR1 MNHEY and CDR2 SMNVEV come from the germline V gene (reference sequence). The CDR3 extends over 12 amino acids. V lost 5 bases to trimming and J lost 9 bases, with 11 bases between them.